Sequencing of this TCR beta chain was carried out in a study of blood T cells in healthy people across ages. This CDR3 has 16 amino acids. Germline CDR1 SGHNT, CDR2 YENEEA. Regarding the study as a whole: A strong correlation between TCR beta diversity and naive T cell percentage was seen. Higher diversity, along with more naive CD4+ cells, distinguished long-lived donors from aged donors. PBMCs left unsorted prevented a conclusive naive versus antigen-experienced comparison.

Alongside a J-beta primer mix, a sample-barcoded 5' primer served in a second PCR lasting about 7 to 12 cycles. A template-switch adaptor that had 12 random nucleotides put a tag on each cDNA molecule. TCRdb called the 5' RACE reads again in MiXCR, with one record for every CDR3 protein. Of about 800,000 distinct CDR3 sequences in the sample, 46% are singletons; the top ten hold less than 20%. In its sample, this clonotype was seen once. Its antigen is not known. The chain is built from TRBV11-3 and TRBJ2-5; D call uncertain. Near its end, the DNA agrees better with TRBJ2-7, so the J call may be wrong. This sequence originates from a man at least 80 years old in good health. The specimen was blood. The chain's CDR3 is CASSPLQSIAQHEQYF. The CDR3 nucleotides are TGTGCCAGCAGCCCCTTGCAATCCATCGCTCAACACGAGCAGTACTTC.